This TCR beta chain was retrieved from a study of T-cell reconstitution after alpha-beta-depleted transplantation in children. Unique molecular identifiers were incorporated when the TCRbeta library was constructed. A single record per CDR3 protein comes from TCRdb applying MiXCR to the PCR reads. The sample records about 300,000 distinct CDR3 sequences, 10% being singletons. There are 15 residues in the CDR3. Trimming cost V 0 bases and J 1 base, with 9 bases left between them. This sequence was found in a boy less than two years old with acute myeloid leukemia, due to receive a stem cell transplant. The starting material was PBMCs, obtained before TCRalphabeta/CD19-depleted stem cell transplant. V usage is TRBV23-1 and J usage is TRBJ2-5, with D perhaps matching TRBD1 (5 bases). TRBV23-1 is designated an ORF whose function remains uncertain. The CDR3 region is CASSQSSTVQETQYF. The CDR3 region has the DNA TGCGCCAGCAGTCAATCGTCGACAGTCCAAGAGACCCAGTACTTC.